This T cell receptor (beta chain) derives from a study of T cell responses to AZD1222 COVID-19 vaccine. At the level of the study: Researchers grouped second doses given at about 4 or about 12 weeks into one pool.

Study-wide results and caveats: All repertoire sampling was performed exclusively after the peak T cell response. Donors were mostly white British, more females; clonal diversity possibly underestimated.

TCRdb's table, derived via immunoSEQ multiplex PCR, lists solely in-frame clones and lacks some. The sample holds around 100,000 clones, around 87% seen once. Concerning this clone itself: Its antigen remains unidentified.

Trimming cost V 4 bases and J 0 bases; bases outside gene matches: 10. The CDR3 is 17 amino acids. In germline, CDR1 is SGHRS, CDR2 YFSETQ. The input for sequencing was peripheral blood, taken on day 0 of AZD1222 vaccination. The chain joins TRBV5-1 to TRBJ2-1, with 7 bases lining up with TRBD2. The clonotype was recovered from an adult in good health. The CDR3 coding sequence is TGCGCCAGCAGCCTATTTACCGGGGGGAGCTCCTACAATGAGCAGTTCTTC. Its protein is CASSLFTGGSSYNEQFF.